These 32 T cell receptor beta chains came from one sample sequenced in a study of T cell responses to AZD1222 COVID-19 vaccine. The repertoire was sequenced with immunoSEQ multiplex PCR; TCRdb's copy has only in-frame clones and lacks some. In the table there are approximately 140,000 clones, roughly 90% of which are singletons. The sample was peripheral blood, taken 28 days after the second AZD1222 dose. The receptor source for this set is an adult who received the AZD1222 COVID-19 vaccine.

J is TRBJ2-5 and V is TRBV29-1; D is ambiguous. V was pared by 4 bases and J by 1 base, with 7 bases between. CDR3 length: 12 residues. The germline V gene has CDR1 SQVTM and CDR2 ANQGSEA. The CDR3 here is CSVGAAQETQYF. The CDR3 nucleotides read TGCAGCGTTGGCGCGGCCCAAGAGACCCAGTACTTC.

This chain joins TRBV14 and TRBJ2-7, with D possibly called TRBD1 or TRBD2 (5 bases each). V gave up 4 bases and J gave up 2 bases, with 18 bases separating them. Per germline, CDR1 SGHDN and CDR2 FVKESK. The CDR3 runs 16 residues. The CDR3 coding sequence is TGTGCCAGCAGCCTCCTCGGGGCAAAAAGTACCTACGAGCAGTACTTC. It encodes CASSLLGAKSTYEQYF.

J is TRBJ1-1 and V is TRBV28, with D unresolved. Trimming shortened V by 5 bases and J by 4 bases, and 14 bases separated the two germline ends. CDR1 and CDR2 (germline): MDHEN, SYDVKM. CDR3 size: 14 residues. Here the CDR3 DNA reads TGTGCCAGCAGTCCCGAAGTGTGGGGCACTGAAGCTTTCTTT. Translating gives CASSPEVWGTEAFF.

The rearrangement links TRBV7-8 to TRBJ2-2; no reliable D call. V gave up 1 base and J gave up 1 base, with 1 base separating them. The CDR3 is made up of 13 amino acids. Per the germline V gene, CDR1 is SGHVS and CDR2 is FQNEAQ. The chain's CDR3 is CASSLGNTGELFF. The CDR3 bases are TGTGCCAGCAGCTTAGGGAACACCGGGGAGCTGTTTTTT.

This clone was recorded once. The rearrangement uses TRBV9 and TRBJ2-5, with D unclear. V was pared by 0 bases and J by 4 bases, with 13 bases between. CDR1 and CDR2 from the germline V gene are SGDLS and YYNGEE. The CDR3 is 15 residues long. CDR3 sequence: CASSVGAGPTETQYF. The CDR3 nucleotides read TGTGCCAGCAGCGTAGGGGCAGGACCCACAGAGACCCAGTACTTC.

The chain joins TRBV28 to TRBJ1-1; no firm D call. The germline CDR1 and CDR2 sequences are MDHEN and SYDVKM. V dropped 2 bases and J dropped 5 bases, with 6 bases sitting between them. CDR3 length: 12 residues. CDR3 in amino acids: CASSLGRTEAFF. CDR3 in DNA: TGTGCCAGCAGTTTAGGACGAACTGAAGCTTTCTTT.

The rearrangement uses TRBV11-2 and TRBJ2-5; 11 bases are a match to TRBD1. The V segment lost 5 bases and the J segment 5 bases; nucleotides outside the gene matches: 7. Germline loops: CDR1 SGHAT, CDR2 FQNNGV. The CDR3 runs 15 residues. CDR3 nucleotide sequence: TGTGCCAGCAGCACTCGGGACAGGGGGTGGGAGACCCAGTACTTC. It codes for CASSTRDRGWETQYF. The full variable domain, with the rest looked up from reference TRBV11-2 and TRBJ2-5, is EAGVAQSPRYKIIEKRQSVAFWCNPISGHATLYWYQQILGQGPKLLIQFQNNGVVDDSQLPKDRFSAERLKGVDSTLKIQPAKLEDSAVYLCASSTRDRGWETQYFGPGTRLLVL.

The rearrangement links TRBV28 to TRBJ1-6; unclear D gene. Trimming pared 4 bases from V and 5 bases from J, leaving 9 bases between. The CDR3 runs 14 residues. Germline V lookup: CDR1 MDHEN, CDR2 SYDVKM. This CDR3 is CASSYPNDNSPLHF. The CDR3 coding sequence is TGTGCCAGCAGTTACCCGAATGATAATTCACCCCTCCACTTT.

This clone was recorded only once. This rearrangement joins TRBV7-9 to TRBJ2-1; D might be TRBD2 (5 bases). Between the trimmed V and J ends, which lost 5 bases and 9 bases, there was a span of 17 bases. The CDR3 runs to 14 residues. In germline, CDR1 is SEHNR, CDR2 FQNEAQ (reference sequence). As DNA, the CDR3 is TGTGCCAGCAGCCGCGGCAACCCCCGGGGTGAGCAGTTCTTC. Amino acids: CASSRGNPRGEQFF.

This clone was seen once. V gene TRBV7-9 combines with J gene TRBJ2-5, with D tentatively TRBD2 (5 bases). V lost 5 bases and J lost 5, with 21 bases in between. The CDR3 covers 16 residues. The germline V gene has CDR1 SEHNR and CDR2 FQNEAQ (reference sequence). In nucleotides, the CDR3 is TGTGCCAGCAGCCCTCTGATCGGGGTGCCCAAGGAGACCCAGTACTTC. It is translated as CASSPLIGVPKETQYF.

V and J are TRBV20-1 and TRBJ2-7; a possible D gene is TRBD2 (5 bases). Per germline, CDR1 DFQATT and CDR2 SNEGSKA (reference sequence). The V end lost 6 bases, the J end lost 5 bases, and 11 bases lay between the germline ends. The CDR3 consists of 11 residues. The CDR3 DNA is TGCAGTGCCCAACTAGTGAACGAGCAGTACTTC. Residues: CSAQLVNEQYF.

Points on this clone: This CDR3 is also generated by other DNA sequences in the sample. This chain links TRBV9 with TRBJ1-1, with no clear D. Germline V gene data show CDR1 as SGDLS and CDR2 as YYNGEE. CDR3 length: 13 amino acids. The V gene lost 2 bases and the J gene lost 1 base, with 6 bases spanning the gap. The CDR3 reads CASSVGRNTEAFF. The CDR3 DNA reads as TGTGCCAGCAGCGTGGGGAGGAACACTGAAGCTTTCTTT.

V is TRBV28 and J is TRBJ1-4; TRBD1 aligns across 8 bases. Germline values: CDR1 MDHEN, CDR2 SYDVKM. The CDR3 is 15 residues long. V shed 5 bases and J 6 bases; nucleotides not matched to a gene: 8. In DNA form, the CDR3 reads TGTGCCAGCAGTCGCGCGGGACAGGACTATGAAAAACTGTTTTTT. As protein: CASSRAGQDYEKLFF.

CDR3 in DNA: TGTGCCAGCAGTGTAGGGACTAGCGGCAACAATGAGCAGTTCTTC. Encoded protein: CASSVGTSGNNEQFF. The chain has TRBV6-4 and TRBJ2-1, with 11 bases aligning to TRBD2. The CDR3 is 15 amino acids. The germline V gene encodes CDR1 MRHNA and CDR2 SNTAGT. The V gene end was trimmed by 4 bases and the J gene end by 5 bases; junction bases not matched to a gene: 4.

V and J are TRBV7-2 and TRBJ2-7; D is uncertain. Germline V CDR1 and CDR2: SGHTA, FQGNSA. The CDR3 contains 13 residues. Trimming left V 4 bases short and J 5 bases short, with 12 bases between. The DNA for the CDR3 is TGTGCCAGCAGCTACCCCCGACACCACGAGCAGTACTTC. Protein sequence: CASSYPRHHEQYF.

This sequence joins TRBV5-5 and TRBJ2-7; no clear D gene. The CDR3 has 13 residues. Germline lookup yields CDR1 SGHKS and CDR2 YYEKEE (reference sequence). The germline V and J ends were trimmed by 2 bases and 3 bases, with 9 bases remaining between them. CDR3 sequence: CASSFQNFYEQYF. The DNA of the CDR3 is TGTGCCAGCAGCTTTCAGAATTTCTACGAGCAGTACTTC.

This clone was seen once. The CDR3 sequence: CASSLENNSPLHF. The CDR3 DNA reads TGTGCCAGCAGCTTAGAGAATAATTCACCCCTCCACTTT. The rearrangement uses TRBV11-3 and TRBJ1-6, with D hard to call. Germline V gives CDR1 SGHNT, CDR2 YENEEA. CDR3 length: 13 amino acids. Trimming removed 0 bases at V and 5 bases at J, with 2 bases between.

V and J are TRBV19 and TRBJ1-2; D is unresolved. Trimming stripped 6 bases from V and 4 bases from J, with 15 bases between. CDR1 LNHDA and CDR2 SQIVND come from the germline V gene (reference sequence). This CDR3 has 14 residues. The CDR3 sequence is CASSTADGGYGYTF. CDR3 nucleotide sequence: TGTGCCAGTAGCACGGCAGACGGAGGCTATGGCTACACCTTC.

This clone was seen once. The chain's CDR3 is CSVGWQEYSYEQYF. DNA of the CDR3: TGCAGCGTTGGTTGGCAGGAGTACTCCTACGAGCAGTACTTC. The chain is built from TRBV29-1 and TRBJ2-7; D unresolved. Germline assignment: CDR1 SQVTM and CDR2 ANQGSEA. Trimming stripped 4 bases from V and 0 bases from J, with 13 bases between. CDR3 length equals 14 residues.

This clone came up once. The CDR3 loop reads CASRPDRGPPEAFF. The CDR3 coding sequence is TGTGCCAGCAGGCCAGACAGGGGTCCCCCTGAAGCTTTCTTT. The chain combines TRBV28 with TRBJ1-1; TRBD1 aligns across 8 bases. Germline values: CDR1 MDHEN, CDR2 SYDVKM. V was pared by 6 bases and J by 6 bases, with 9 bases of the junction left unmatched. The CDR3 has 14 amino acids.

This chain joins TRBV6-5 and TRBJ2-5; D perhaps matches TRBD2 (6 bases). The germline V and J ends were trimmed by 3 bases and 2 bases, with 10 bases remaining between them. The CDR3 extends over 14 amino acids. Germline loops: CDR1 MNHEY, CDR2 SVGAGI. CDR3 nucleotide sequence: TGTGCCAGCAGTTATGGTGGGGGGCAAGAGACCCAGTACTTC. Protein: CASSYGGGQETQYF.

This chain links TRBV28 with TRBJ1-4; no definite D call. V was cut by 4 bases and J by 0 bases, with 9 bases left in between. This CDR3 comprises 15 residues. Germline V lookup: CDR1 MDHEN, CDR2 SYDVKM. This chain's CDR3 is CASSSLSATNEKLFF. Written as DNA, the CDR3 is TGTGCCAGCAGTTCTCTCTCCGCAACTAATGAAAAACTGTTTTTT. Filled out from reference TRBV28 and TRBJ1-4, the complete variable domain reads DVKVTQSSRYLVKRTGEKVFLECVQDMDHENMFWYRQDPGLGLRLIYFSYDVKMKEKGDIPEGYSVSREKKERFSLILESASTNQTSMYLCASSSLSATNEKLFFGSGTQLSVL.

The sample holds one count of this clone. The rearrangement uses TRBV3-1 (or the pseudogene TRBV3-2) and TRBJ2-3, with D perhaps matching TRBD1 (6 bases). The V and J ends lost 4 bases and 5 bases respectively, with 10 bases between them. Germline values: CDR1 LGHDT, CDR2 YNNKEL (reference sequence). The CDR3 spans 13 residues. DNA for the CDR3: TGTGCCAGCAGCCTCAAGGGGGTAGATACGCAGTATTTT. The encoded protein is CASSLKGVDTQYF.

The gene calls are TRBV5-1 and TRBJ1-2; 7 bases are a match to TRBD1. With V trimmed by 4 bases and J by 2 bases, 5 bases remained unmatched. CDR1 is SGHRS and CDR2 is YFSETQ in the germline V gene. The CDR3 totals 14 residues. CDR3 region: CASSPSTGNYGYTF. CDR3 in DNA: TGCGCCAGCAGCCCTTCGACAGGGAACTATGGCTACACCTTC.

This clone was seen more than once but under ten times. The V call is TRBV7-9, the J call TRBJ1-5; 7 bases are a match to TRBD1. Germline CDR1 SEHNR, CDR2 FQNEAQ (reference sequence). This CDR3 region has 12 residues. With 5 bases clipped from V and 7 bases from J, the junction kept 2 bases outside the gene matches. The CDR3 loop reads CASSQGDQPQHF. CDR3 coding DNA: TGTGCCAGCAGCCAGGGGGACCAGCCCCAGCATTTT.

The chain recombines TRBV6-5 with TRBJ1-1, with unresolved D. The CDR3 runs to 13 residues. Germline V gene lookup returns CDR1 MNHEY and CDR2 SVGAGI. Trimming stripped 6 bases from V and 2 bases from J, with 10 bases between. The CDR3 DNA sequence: TGTGCCAGCAGCCTCACAGTAAACACTGAAGCTTTCTTT. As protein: CASSLTVNTEAFF.

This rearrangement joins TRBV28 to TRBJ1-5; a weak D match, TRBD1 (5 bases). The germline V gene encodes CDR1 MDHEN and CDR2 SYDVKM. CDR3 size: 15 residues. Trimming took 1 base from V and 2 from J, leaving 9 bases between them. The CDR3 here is CASSLYGGGNQPQHF. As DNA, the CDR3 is TGTGCCAGCAGTTTATATGGGGGGGGCAATCAGCCCCAGCATTTT.

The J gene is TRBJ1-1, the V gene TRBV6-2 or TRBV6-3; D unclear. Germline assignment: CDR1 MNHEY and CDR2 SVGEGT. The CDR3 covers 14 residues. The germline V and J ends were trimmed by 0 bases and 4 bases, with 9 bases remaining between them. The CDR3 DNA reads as TGTGCCAGCAGTTACTCTGTGGGTGGCACTGAAGCTTTCTTT. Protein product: CASSYSVGGTEAFF.

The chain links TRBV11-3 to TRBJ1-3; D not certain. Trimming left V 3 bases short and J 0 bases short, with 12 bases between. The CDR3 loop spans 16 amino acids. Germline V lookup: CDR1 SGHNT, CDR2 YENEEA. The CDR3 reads CASSLGSSSSGNTIYF. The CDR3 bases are TGTGCCAGCAGCTTGGGCAGTAGTTCCTCTGGAAACACCATATATTTT.

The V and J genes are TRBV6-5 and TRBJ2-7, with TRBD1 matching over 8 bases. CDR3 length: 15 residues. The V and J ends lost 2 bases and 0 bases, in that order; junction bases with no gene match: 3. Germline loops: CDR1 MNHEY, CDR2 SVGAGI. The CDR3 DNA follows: TGTGCCAGCAGTTACACCGGACAGGGCTCCTACGAGCAGTACTTC. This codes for CASSYTGQGSYEQYF.

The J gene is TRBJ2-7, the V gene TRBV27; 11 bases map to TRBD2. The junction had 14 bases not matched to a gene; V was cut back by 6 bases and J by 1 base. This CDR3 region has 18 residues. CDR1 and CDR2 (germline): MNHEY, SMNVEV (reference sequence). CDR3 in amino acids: CASSFYPATSGTSYEQYF. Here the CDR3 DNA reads TGTGCCAGCAGCTTCTACCCCGCGACTAGCGGGACTTCCTACGAGCAGTACTTC.

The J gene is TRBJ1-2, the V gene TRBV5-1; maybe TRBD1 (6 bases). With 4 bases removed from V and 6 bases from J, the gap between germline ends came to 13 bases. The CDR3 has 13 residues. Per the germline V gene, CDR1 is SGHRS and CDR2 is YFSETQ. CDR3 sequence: CASSPGGRDGYTF. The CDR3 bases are TGCGCCAGCAGCCCGGGGGGGCGGGATGGCTACACCTTC.